The entry below describes one TCR beta chain. The authors' processing: Using reference gene primer amplification, nucleated cell counts were estimated. The repertoire was sequenced with immunoSEQ multiplex PCR; TCRdb's copy has only in-frame clones and lacks some. V and J calls and clone size are those listed in that table; D and trimming were worked out from the DNA. The sample consists of more than 40,000 clones, approximately 78% of them appearing once. The record originates from a study of blood T cell repertoires in COVID-19. Study context: PBMCs, B-cell-depleted T cells, or T cells provided the cDNA or gDNA that made up the material.

Sequences were obtained from peripheral blood. This receptor was obtained from a human donor with acute or convalescent COVID-19. The donor label of this sample is uncertain.

As DNA, the CDR3 is TGTGCCAGCAGTTTGCAGTCTTCCGGGGCCAACGTCCTGACTTTC. This gives the protein CASSLQSSGANVLTF. V and J are TRBV28 and TRBJ2-6; no definite D call. The ends were cut back, 3 bases at V and 4 bases at J, with 10 bases in the middle. The germline V gene encodes CDR1 MDHEN and CDR2 SYDVKM. This CDR3 contains 15 residues.